This T cell receptor beta chain was obtained from a study of cytomegalovirus exposure and HLA in healthy donors. Study as a whole: Ancestry clustering placed 70% to 90% of around 400 genotyped donors in the Caucasian-associated cluster.

Trimming left V 4 bases short and J 6 bases short, with 15 bases between. There are 14 residues in the CDR3. Germline V lookup: CDR1 SNHLY, CDR2 FYNNEI. The PCR made use of 60 Vbeta and 13 Jbeta primers. The assay was immunoSEQ multiplex PCR, and TCRdb's table has in-frame clones only and misses some. This sample carries tens of thousands of clones, more than 60% of them seen once, and the ten largest clones take around 5.1%. As for this clone: Its antigen remains unidentified.

Study outcomes and limitations: Across all donors, roughly uniform sequencing depth was an assumption of the presence/absence analyses. The authors later found TCR association rates varying by HLA locus, with DRB1 most and HLA-C fewest.

The receptor's source is a male donor in good health and CMV-seropositive. The V gene is TRBV2, the J gene TRBJ1-2, with D possibly being TRBD1 (5 bases). The specimen sequenced was PBMCs. For the CDR3, the DNA is TGTGCCAGCAGTGTGGGTCAGGGTCGGGATGGCTACACCTTC. Protein sequence: CASSVGQGRDGYTF.